This T cell receptor (beta chain) derives from a study of blood T cell repertoires in COVID-19. Study-level background: Acute-phase and convalescent COVID-19 samples originated in the United States, Italy and Spain.

V was cut by 5 bases and J by 12 bases, with 20 bases left in between. This CDR3 region has 13 residues. Germline CDR1 SGHAT, CDR2 FQNNGV. Per the study methods: Nucleated cell number was recorded as an estimate derived from reference gene primer amplification. Assay: immunoSEQ multiplex PCR; the TCRdb copy retains only in-frame clones and omits some. For V, J and clone size, that table is used; D and trimming come from the DNA. The data contain hundreds of thousands of clones, 83% of them singletons. The sequencing sample was made of peripheral blood. The chain has TRBV11-2 and TRBJ2-7; tentatively, D is TRBD1 (5 bases). The sequence was collected from a woman between 35 and 50 years old with active or convalescent COVID-19. CDR3 sequence (DNA): TGTGCCAGCAGCCCGGCAAACAGGAGACCCCTGTACTTC. The encoded protein is CASSPANRRPLYF.